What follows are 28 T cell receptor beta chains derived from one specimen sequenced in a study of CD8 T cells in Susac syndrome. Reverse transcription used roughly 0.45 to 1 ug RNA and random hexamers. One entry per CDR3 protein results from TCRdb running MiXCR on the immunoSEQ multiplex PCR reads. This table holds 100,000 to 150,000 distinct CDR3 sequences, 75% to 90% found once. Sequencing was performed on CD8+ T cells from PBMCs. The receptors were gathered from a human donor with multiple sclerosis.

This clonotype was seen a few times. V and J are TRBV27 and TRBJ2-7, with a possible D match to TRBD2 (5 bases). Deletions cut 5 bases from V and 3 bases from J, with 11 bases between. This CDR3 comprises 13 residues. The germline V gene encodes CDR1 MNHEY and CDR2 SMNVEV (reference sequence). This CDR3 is CASSGGLGYEQYF. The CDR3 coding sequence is TGTGCCAGCAGTGGAGGATTGGGCTACGAGCAGTACTTC.

The CDR3 loop is CASSQPPTSGRKYF. CDR3 coding DNA: TGCGCCAGCAGCCAACCTCCGACTAGCGGGAGGAAGTATTTT. V is TRBV4-1 and J is TRBJ2-3; 13 nucleotides align to TRBD2. This CDR3 contains 14 residues. The germline V gene encodes CDR1 MGHRA and CDR2 YSYEKL. V trimming: 2 bases; J trimming: 13 bases; junction bases outside the gene matches: 6.

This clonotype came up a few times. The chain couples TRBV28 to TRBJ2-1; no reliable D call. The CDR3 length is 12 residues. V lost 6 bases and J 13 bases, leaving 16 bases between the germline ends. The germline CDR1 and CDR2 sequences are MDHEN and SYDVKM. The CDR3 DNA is TGTGCCAGCAGCCCGATTCTAGAATTTCAGTTCTTC. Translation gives CASSPILEFQFF.

The DNA for the CDR3 is TGTGCCACCCTTAGGGGGACAGGGGGTTTAACTGAAGCTTTCTTT. This gives the protein CATLRGTGGLTEAFF. This rearrangement joins TRBV19 to TRBJ1-1, with 11 bases that match TRBD1. CDR1 LNHDA and CDR2 SQIVND come from the germline V gene (reference sequence). This CDR3 has 15 amino acids. Trimming cost V 10 bases and J 5 bases; bases outside gene matches: 12.

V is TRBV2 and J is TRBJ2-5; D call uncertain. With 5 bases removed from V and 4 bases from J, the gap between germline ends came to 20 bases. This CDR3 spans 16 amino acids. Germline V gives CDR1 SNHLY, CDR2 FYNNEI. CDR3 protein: CASSRPLRTSRETQYF. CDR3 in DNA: TGTGCCAGCAGTCGACCCCTCCGGACCAGCCGAGAGACCCAGTACTTC.

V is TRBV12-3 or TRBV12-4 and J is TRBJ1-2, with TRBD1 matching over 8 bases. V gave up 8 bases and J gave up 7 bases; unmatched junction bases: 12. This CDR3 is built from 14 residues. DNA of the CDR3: TGTGCCAGCTGCTGGTCAGGGGGCGGGAGTGGCTACACCTTC. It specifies CASCWSGGGSGYTF.

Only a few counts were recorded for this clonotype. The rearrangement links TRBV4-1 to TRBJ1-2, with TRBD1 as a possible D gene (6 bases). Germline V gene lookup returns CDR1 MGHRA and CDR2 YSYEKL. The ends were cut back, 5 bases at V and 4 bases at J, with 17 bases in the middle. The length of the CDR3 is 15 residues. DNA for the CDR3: TGCGCCAGCAGCTCCAGGGGCAGGCAGCTCTATGGCTACACCTTC. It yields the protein CASSSRGRQLYGYTF.

The CDR3 bases are TGTGCCAGCAGTTTGAGTCTAGCGGGAGCCTACAATGAGCAGTTCTTC. Translated, it gives CASSLSLAGAYNEQFF. The rearrangement links TRBV12-3 or TRBV12-4 to TRBJ2-1, with 10 bases identical to TRBD2. The CDR3 sequence is 16 residues long. Losses at the gene ends were 3 bases for V and 2 bases for J; bases not matched to a gene: 4.

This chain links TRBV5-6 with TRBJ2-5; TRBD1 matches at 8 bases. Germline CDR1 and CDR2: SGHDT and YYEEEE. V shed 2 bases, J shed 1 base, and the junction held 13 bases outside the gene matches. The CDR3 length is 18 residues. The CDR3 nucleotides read TGTGCCAGCAGCTTTCAGGTTCGATGGACAGGGTCCCAAGAGACCCAGTACTTC. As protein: CASSFQVRWTGSQETQYF.

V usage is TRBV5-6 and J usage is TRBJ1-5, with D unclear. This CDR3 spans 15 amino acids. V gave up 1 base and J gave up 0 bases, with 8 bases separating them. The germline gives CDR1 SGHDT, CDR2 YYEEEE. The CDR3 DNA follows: TGTGCCAGCAGCTTGTCGGGTCATAGCAATCAGCCCCAGCATTTT. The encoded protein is CASSLSGHSNQPQHF.

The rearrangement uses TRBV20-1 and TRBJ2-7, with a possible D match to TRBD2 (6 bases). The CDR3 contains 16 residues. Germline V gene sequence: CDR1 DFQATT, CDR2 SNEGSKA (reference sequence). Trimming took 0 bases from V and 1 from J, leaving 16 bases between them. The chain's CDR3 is CSARDHWAGRSYEQYF. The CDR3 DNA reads TGCAGTGCTAGAGATCATTGGGCGGGGAGATCCTACGAGCAGTACTTC.

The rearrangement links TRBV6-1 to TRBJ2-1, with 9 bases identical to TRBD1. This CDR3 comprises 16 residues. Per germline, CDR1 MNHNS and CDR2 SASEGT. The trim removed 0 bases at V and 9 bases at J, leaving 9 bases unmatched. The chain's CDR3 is CASSEALSGTGFEQFF. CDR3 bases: TGTGCCAGCAGTGAAGCGTTGTCCGGGACAGGGTTTGAGCAGTTCTTC.

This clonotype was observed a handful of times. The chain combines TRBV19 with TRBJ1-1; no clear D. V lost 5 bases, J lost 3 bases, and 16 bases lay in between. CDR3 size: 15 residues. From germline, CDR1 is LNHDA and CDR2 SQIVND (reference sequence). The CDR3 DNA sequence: TGTGCCAGTAGTGCCACATGGGAGTTGGACACTGAAGCTTTCTTT. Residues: CASSATWELDTEAFF.

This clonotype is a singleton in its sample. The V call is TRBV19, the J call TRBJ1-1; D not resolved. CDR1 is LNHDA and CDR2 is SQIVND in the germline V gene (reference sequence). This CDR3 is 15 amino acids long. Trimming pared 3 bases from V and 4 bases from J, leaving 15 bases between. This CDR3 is CASSISPKSGTEAFF. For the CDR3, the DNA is TGTGCCAGTAGTATCAGTCCTAAATCGGGCACTGAAGCTTTCTTT.

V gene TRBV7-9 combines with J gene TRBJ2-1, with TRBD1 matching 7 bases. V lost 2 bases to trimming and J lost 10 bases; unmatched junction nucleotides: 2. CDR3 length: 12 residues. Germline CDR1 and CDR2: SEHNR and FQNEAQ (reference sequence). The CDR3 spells CASSLWDREQFF. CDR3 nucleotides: TGTGCCAGCAGCTTATGGGACAGAGAGCAGTTCTTC.

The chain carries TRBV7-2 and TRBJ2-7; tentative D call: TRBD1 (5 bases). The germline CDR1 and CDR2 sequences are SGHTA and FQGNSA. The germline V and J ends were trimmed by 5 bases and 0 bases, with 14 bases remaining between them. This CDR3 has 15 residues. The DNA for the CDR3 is TGTGCCAGCAGCCCAGGTCCAGGGCCCTCCTACGAGCAGTACTTC. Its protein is CASSPGPGPSYEQYF. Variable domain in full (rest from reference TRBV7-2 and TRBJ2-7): GAGVSQSPSNKVTEKGKDVELRCDPISGHTALYWYRQSLGQGLEFLIYFQGNSAPDKSGLPSDRFSAERTGGSVSTLTIQRTQQEDSAVYLCASSPGPGPSYEQYFGPGTRLTVT.

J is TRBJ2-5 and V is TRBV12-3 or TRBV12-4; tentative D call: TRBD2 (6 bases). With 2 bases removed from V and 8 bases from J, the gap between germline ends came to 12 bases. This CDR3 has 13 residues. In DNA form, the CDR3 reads TGTGCCAGCAGTTTAACGGACGGGGGTACCCAGTACTTC. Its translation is CASSLTDGGTQYF.

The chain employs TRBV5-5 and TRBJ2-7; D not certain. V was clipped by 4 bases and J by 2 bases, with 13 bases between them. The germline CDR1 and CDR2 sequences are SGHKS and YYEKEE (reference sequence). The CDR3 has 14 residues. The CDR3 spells CASSGTVFPYEQYF. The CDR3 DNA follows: TGTGCCAGCAGCGGTACAGTATTTCCCTACGAGCAGTACTTC.

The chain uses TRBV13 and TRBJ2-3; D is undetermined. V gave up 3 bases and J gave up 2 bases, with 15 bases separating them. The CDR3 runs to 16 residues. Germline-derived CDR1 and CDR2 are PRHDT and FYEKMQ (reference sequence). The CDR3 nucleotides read TGTGCCAGCAGCTTGATACAGCAAATAACCACAGATACGCAGTATTTT. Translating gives CASSLIQQITTDTQYF.

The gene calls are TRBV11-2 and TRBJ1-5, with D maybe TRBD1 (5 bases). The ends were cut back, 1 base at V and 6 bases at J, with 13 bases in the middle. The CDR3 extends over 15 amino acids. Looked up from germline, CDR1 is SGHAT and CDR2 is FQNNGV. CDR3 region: CASSLAGRGVQPQHF. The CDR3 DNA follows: TGTGCCAGCAGCTTAGCAGGGAGAGGGGTTCAGCCCCAGCATTTT.

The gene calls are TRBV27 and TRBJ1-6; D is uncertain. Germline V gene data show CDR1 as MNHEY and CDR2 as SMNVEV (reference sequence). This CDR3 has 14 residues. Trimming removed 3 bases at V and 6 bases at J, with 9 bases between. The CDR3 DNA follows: TGTGCCAGCAGTTTCGATCAGTTTAATTCACCCCTCCACTTT. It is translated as CASSFDQFNSPLHF.

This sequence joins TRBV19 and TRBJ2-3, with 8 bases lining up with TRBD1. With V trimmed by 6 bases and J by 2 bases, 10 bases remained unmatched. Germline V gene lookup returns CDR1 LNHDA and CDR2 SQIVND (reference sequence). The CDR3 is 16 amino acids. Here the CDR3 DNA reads TGTGCCAGTAGCGATAGACAGGGGAGCTCCACAGATACGCAGTATTTT. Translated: CASSDRQGSSTDTQYF.

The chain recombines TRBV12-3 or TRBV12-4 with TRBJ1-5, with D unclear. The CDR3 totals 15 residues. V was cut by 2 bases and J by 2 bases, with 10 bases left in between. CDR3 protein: CASSLPGAGNQPQHF. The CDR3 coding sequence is TGTGCCAGCAGTTTACCCGGAGCGGGCAATCAGCCCCAGCATTTT.

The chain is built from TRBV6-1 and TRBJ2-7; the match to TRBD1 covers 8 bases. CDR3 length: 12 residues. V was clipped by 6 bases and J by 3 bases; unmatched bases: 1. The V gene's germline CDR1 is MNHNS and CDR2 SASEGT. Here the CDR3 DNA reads TGTGCCAGCAGAGGACAGGGCTACGAGCAGTACTTC. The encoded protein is CASRGQGYEQYF.

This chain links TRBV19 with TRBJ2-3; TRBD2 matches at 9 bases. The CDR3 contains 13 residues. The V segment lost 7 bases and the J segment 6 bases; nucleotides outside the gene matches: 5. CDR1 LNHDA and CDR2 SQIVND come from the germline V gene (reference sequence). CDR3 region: CASMGLASDTQYF. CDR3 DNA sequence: TGTGCCAGTATGGGACTAGCAAGCGATACGCAGTATTTT.

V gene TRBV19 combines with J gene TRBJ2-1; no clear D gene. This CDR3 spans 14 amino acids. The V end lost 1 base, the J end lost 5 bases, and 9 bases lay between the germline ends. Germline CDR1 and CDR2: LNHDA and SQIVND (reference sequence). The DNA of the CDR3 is TGTGCCAGTAGTATAGCGGCACTGGACAATGAGCAGTTCTTC. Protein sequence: CASSIAALDNEQFF.

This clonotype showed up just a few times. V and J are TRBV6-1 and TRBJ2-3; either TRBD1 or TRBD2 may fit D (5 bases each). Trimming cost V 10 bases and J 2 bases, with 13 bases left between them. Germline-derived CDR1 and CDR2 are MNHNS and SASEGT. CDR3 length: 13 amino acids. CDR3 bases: TGTGCCACCCACTGGGACCACACAGATACGCAGTATTTT. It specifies CATHWDHTDTQYF.

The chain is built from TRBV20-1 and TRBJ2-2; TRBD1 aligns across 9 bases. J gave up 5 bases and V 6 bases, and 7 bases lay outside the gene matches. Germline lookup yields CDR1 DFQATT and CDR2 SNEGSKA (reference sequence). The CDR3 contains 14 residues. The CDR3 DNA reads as TGCAGTGCCTCCGACAGGGGGTTGACCGGGGAGCTGTTTTTT. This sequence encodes CSASDRGLTGELFF.